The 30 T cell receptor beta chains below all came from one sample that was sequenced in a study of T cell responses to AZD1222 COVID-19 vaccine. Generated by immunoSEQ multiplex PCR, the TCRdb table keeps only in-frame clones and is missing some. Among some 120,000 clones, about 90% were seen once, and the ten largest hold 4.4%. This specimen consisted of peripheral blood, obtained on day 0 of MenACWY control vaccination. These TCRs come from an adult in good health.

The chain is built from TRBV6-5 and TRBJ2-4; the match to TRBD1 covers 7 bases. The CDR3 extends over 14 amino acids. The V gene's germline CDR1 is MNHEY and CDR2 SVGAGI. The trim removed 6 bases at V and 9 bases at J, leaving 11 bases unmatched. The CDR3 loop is CASRTGSQGVIQYF. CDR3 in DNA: TGTGCCAGCAGGACCGGGTCTCAGGGGGTCATTCAGTACTTC.

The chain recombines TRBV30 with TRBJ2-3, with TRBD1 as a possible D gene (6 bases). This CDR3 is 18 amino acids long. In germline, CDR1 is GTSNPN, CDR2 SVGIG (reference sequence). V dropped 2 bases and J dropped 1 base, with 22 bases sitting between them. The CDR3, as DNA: TGTGCCTGGAGTATCGAACTCACGGTGGGGGCCGGCACAGATACGCAGTATTTT. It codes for CAWSIELTVGAGTDTQYF.

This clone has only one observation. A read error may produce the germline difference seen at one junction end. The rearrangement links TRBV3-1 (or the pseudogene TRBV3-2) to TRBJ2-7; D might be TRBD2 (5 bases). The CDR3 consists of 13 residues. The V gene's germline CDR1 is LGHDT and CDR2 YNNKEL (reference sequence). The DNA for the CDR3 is TGTGCCAGCAGCCAAGGTGAGGCGAGCGGTGGCGAGTTC. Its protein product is CASSQGEASGGEF.

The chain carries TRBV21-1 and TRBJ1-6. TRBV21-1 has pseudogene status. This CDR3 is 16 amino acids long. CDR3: CASRINGGTRNSPLHF. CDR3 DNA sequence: TGTGCCAGCAGGATTAATGGGGGGACTAGAAATTCACCCCTCCACTTT.

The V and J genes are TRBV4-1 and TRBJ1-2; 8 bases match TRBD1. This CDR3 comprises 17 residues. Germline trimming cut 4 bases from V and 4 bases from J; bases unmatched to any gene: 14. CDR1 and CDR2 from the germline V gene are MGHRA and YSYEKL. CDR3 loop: CASSPNARQGRLYGYTF. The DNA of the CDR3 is TGCGCCAGCAGCCCGAACGCCCGACAGGGGCGACTCTATGGCTACACCTTC.

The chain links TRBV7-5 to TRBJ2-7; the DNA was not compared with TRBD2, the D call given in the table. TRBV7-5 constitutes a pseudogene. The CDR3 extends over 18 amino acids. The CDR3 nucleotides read TGTGTCAGAAGCTCCCCCCTAGCGGGCGGACCAAAGACGCACGAGCAGTACGTC. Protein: CVRSSPLAGGPKTHEQYV.

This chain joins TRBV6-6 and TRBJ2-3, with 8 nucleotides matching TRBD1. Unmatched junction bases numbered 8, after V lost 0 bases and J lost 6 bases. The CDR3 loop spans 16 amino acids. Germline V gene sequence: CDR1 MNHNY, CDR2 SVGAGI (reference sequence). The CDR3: CASSYSRQGAADTQYF. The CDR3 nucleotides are TGTGCCAGCAGTTACTCGAGGCAGGGGGCAGCGGATACGCAGTATTTT.

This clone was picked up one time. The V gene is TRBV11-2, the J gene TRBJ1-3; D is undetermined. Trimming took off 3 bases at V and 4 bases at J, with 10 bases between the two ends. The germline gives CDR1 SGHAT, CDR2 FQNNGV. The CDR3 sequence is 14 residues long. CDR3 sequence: CASSLSTKGNTIYF. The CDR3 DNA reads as TGTGCCAGCAGCTTGAGTACAAAGGGAAACACCATATATTTT.

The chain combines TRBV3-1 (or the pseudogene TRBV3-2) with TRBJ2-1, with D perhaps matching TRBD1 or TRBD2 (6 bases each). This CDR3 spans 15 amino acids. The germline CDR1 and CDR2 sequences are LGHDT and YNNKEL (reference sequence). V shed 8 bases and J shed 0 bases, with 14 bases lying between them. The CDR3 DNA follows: TGTGCCAGCCGTCTTGGGGGGCCCTCCTACAATGAGCAGTTCTTC. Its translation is CASRLGGPSYNEQFF.

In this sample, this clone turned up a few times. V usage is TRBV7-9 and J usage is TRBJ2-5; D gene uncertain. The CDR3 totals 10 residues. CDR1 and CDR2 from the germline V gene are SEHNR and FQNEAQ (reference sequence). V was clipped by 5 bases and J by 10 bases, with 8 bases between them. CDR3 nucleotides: TGTGCCAGCAGCCCTCGCGTCCAGTACTTC. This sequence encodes CASSPRVQYF.

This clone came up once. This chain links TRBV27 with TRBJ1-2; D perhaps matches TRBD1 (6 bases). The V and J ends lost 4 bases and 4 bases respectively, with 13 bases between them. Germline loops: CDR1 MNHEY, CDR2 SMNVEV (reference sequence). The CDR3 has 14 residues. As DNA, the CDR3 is TGTGCCAGCAGTTCCCCGGGACAAGTCTATGGCTACACCTTC. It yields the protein CASSSPGQVYGYTF.

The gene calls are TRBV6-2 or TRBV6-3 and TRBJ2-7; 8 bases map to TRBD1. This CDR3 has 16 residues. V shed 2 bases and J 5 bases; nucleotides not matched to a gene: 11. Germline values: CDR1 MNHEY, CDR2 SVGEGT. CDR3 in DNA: TGTGCCAGCAGTTACGATCCTTGGGGACAGGTCAACGAGCAGTACGTC. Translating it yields CASSYDPWGQVNEQYV.

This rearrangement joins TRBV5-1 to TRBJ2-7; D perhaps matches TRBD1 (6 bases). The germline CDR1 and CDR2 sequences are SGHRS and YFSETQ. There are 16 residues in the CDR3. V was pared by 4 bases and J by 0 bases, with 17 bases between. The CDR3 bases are TGCGCCAGCAGCAATTCACAGGGTGCCCGCTCCTACGAGCAGTACTTC. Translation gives CASSNSQGARSYEQYF.

The CDR3 loop is CASSIWAESNQPQHF. In DNA form, the CDR3 reads TGTGCCAGTAGTATATGGGCAGAAAGCAATCAGCCCCAGCATTTT. This chain uses TRBV19 with TRBJ1-5; D unresolved. Trimming stripped 2 bases from V and 1 base from J, with 9 bases between. The CDR3 loop spans 15 amino acids. From germline, CDR1 is LNHDA and CDR2 SQIVND (reference sequence).

This CDR3 reads CASNIRGQGSTDTQYF. As DNA, the CDR3 is TGTGCCAGTAACATCCGCGGACAGGGTAGCACAGATACGCAGTATTTT. The chain couples TRBV19 to TRBJ2-3; TRBD1 aligns across 8 bases. The germline CDR1 and CDR2 sequences are LNHDA and SQIVND (reference sequence). The V gene end was trimmed by 7 bases and the J gene end by 0 bases; junction bases not matched to a gene: 9. The CDR3 contains 16 residues.

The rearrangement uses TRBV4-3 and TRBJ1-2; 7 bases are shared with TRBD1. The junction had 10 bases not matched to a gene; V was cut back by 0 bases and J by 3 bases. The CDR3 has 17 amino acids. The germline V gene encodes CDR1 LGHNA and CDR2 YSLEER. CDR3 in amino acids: CASSQDRFAGTDYGYTF. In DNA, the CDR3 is TGCGCCAGCAGCCAAGACAGGTTCGCAGGGACAGACTATGGCTACACCTTC.

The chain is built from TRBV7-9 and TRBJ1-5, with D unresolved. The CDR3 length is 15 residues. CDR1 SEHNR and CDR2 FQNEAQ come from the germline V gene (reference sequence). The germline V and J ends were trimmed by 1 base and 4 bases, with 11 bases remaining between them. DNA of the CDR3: TGTGCCAGCAGCTTAGTCGGGCAGGCTAATCAGCCCCAGCATTTT. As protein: CASSLVGQANQPQHF.

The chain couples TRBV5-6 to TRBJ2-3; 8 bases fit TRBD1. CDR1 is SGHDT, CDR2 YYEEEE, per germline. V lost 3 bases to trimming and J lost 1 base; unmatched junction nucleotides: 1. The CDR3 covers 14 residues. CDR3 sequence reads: CASSSGQGTDTQYF. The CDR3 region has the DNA TGTGCCAGCAGCTCGGGACAGGGCACAGATACGCAGTATTTT.

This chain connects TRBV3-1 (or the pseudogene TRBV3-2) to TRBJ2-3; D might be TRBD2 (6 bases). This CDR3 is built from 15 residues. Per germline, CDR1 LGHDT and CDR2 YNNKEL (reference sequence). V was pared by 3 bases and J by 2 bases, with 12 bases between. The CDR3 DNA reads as TGTGCCAGCAGCCATCCCGGGAGCCTCACAGATACGCAGTATTTT. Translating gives CASSHPGSLTDTQYF.

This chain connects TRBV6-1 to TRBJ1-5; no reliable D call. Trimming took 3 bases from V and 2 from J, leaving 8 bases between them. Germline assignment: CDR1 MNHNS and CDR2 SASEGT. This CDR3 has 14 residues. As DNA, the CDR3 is TGTGCCAGCAGTGAGGGAAAGGGCAATCAGCCCCAGCATTTT. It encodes CASSEGKGNQPQHF.

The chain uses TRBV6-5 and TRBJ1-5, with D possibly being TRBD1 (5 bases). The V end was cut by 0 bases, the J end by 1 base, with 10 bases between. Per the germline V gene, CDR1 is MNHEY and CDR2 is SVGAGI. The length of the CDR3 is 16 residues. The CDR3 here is CASSYSGGLSNQPQHF. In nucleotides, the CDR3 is TGTGCCAGCAGTTACTCGGGGGGTTTGAGCAATCAGCCCCAGCATTTT.

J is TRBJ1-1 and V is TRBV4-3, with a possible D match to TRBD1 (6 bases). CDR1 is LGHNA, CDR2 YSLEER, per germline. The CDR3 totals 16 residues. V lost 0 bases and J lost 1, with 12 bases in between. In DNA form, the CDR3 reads TGCGCCAGCAGCCAAGAATTGTGGGGGCCGAACACTGAAGCTTTCTTT. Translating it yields CASSQELWGPNTEAFF.

The CDR3 loop is CASSQDPGRGYGYTF. The DNA for the CDR3 is TGCGCCAGCAGCCAAGATCCGGGAAGAGGCTATGGCTACACCTTC. V is TRBV4-1 and J is TRBJ1-2; D ambiguous. The V end was cut by 0 bases, the J end by 4 bases, with 12 bases between. CDR1 and CDR2 (germline): MGHRA, YSYEKL. The CDR3 is 15 residues long.

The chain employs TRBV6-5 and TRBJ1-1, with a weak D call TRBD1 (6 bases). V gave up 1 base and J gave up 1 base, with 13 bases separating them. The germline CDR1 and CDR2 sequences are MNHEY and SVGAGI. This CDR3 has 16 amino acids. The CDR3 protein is CASSYFFGGPNTEAFF. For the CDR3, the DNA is TGTGCCAGCAGTTACTTTTTCGGGGGCCCGAACACTGAAGCTTTCTTT.

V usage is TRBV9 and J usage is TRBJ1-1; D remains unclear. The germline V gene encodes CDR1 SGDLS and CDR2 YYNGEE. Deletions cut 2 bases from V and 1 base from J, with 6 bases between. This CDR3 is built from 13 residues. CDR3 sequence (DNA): TGTGCCAGCAGCGTCGAGAGGAACACTGAAGCTTTCTTT. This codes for CASSVERNTEAFF.

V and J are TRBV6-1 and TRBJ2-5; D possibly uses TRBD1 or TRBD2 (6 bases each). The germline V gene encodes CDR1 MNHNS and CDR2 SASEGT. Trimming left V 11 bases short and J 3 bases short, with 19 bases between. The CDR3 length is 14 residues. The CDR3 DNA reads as TGTGCCTCCTACGGGGGCTTGGGAAAAGAGACCCAGTACTTC. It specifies CASYGGLGKETQYF.

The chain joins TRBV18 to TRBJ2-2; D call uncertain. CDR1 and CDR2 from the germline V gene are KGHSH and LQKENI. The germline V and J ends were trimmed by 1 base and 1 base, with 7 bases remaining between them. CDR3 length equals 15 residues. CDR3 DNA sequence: TGTGCCAGCTCACCACTGCAGGAGAACACCGGGGAGCTGTTTTTT. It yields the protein CASSPLQENTGELFF.

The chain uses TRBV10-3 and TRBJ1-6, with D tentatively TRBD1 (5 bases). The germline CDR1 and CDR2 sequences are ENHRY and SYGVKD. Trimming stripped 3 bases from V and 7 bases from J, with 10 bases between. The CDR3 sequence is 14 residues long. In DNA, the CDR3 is TGTGCCATCAGTGATGCGGACACAAATTCACCCCTCCACTTT. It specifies CAISDADTNSPLHF.

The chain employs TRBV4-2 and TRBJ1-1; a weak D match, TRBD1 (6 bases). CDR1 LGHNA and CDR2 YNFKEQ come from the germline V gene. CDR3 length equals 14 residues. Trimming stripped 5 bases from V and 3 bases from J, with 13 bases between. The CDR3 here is CASSNKQGYTEAFF. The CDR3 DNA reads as TGTGCCAGCAGCAACAAACAGGGTTACACTGAAGCTTTCTTT.

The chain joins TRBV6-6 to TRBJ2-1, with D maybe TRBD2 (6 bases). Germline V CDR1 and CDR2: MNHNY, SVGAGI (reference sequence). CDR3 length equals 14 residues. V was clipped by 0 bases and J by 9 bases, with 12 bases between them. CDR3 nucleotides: TGTGCCAGCAGTTACTCGGAGGGATTGGGTGAGCAGTTCTTC. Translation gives CASSYSEGLGEQFF.